Here is one T cell receptor (beta chain) with its context. Its antigen is currently unknown. There were TCR beta CDR3 regions amplified from RNA transcripts. An initial round of RT-PCR targeting the TCR CDR3 relied on the HTBI primer set. TCRdb reprocessed the multiplex PCR reads via MiXCR and lists one record per CDR3 protein. Altogether some 570,000 distinct CDR3 sequences are present, 14% being singletons, with the ten largest covering more than 6%. Reasons for excluding patients were uncontrolled infection, other autoimmune disease, pregnancy or lactation. The data were obtained in a study of T cells in Graves' hyperthyroidism and ophthalmopathy. Study overall: Peripheral blood draws took place at initial diagnosis, ahead of any treatment. Study-level findings and limits: Most thyroid clonotypes expanded above 0.001 were also detected in blood.

The CDR3 has 16 residues. CDR1 and CDR2 from the germline V gene are KGHSH and LQKENI. V was cut by 4 bases and J by 5 bases, with 21 bases left in between. The sample was blood. This sequence joins TRBV18 and TRBJ2-7; D tentatively reads TRBD1 or TRBD2 (5 bases each). The clonotype originates from a woman aged 18-29 years with Graves' ophthalmopathy. CDR3 region: CASSHLNRGVEHEQYF. The CDR3 DNA reads as TGTGCCAGCTCACACTTAAACCGAGGGGTAGAACACGAGCAGTACTTC.